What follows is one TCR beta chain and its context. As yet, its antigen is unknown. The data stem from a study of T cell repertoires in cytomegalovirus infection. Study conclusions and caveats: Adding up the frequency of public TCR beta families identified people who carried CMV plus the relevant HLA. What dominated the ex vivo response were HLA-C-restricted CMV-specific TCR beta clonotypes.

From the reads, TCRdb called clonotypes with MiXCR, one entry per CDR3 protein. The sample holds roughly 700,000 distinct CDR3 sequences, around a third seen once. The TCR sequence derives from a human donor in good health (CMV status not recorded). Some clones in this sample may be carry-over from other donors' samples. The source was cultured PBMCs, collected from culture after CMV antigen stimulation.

The CDR3 here is CASSHPTGTITDTQYF. The CDR3 region has the DNA TGCGCCAGCAGCCACCCTACCGGTACCATCACAGATACGCAGTATTTT. This rearrangement joins TRBV4-1 to TRBJ2-3; D is unclear. The ends were cut back, 3 bases at V and 2 bases at J, with 15 bases in the middle. This CDR3 spans 16 amino acids. The V gene's germline CDR1 is MGHRA and CDR2 YSYEKL.